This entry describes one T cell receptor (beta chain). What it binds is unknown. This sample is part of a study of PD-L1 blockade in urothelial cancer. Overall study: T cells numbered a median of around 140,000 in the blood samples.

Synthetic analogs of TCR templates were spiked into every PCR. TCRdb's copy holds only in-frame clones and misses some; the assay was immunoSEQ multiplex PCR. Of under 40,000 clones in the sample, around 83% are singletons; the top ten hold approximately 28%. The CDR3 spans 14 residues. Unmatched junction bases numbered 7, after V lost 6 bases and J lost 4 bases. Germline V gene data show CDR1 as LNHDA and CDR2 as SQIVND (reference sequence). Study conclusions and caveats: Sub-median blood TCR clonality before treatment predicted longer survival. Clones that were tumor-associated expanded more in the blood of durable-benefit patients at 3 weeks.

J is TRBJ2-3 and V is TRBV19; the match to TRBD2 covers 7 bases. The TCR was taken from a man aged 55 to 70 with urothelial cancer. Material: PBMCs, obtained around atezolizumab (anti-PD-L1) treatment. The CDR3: CASRPSGSADTQYF. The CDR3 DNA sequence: TGTGCCAGTAGGCCTAGCGGTAGCGCAGATACGCAGTATTTT.